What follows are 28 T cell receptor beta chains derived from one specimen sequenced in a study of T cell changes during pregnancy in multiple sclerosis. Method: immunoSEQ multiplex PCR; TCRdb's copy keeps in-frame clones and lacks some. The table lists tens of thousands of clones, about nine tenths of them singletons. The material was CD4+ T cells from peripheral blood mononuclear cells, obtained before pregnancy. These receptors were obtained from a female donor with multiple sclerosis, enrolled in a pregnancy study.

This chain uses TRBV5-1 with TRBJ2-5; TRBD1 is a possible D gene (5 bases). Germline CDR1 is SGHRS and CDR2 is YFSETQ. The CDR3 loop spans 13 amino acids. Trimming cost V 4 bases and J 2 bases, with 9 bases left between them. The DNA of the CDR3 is TGCGCCAGCAGCCCAGGGCTTCAAGAGACCCAGTACTTC. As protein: CASSPGLQETQYF.

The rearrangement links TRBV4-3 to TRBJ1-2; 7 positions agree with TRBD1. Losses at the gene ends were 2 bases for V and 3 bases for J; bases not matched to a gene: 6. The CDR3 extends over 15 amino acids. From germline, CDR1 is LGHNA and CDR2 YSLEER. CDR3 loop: CASSQSQGYDYGYTF. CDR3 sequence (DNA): TGCGCCAGCAGCCAATCACAGGGGTATGACTATGGCTACACCTTC.

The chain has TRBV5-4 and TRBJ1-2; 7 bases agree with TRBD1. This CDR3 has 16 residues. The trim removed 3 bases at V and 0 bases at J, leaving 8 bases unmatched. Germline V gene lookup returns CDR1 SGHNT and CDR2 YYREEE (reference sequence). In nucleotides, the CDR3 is TGTGCCAGCAGCTCCCCGGGACAGAGATCTAACTATGGCTACACCTTC. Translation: CASSSPGQRSNYGYTF. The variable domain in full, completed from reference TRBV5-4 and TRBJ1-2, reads ETGVTQSPTHLIKTRGQQVTLRCSSQSGHNTVSWYQQALGQGPQFIFQYYREEENGRGNFPPRFSGLQFPNYSSELNVNALELDDSALYLCASSSPGQRSNYGYTFGSGTRLTVV.

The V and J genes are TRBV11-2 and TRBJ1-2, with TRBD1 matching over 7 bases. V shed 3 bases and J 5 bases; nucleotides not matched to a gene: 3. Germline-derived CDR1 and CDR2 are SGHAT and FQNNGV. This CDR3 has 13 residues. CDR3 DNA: TGTGCCAGCAGCTTTGACAGGGAATATGGCTACACCTTC. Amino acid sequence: CASSFDREYGYTF.

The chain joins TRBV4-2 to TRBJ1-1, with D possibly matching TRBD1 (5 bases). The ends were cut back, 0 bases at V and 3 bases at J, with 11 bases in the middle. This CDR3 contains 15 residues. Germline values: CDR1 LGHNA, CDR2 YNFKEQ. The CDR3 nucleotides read TGTGCCAGCAGCCAAGAAGGGAGGGGCTACACTGAAGCTTTCTTT. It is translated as CASSQEGRGYTEAFF.

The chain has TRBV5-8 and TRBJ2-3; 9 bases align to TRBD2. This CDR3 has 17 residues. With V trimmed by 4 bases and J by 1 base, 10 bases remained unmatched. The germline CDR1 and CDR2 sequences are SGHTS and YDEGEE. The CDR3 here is CASSQAHASGGTDTQYF. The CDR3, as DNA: TGTGCCAGCAGCCAGGCTCATGCTAGCGGGGGCACAGATACGCAGTATTTT.

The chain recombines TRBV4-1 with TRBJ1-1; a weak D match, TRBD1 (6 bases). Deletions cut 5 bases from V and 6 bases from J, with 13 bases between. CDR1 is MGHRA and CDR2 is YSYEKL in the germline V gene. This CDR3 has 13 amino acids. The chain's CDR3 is CASSVQGRSEAFF. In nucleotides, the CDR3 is TGCGCCAGCAGCGTACAGGGAAGATCTGAAGCTTTCTTT.

DNA for the CDR3: TGTGCCAGCAAGGTTTTACGGGAGAGCTCCTACGAGCAGTACTTC. This encodes CASKVLRESSYEQYF. The V call is TRBV2, the J call TRBJ2-7, with TRBD2 as a possible D gene (6 bases). Trimming removed 7 bases from V and 0 bases from J, with 16 bases in between. Germline assignment: CDR1 SNHLY and CDR2 FYNNEI. This CDR3 region has 15 residues.

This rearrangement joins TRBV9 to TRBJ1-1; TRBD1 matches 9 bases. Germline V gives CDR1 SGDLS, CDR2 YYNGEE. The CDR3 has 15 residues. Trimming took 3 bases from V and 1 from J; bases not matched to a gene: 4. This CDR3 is CASSGTGVGNTEAFF. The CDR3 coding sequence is TGTGCCAGCAGCGGGACAGGGGTAGGGAACACTGAAGCTTTCTTT.

CDR3 in amino acids: CAAGTGHLFYEQYF. The CDR3 nucleotides read TGTGCCGCCGGGACAGGCCATTTATTCTACGAGCAGTACTTC. The chain is built from TRBV19 and TRBJ2-7; 8 positions agree with TRBD1. Germline CDR1 reads LNHDA; CDR2 reads SQIVND (reference sequence). CDR3 length: 14 amino acids. The V and J ends lost 11 bases and 3 bases, in that order; junction bases with no gene match: 12. The full variable domain, completed using reference TRBV19 and TRBJ2-7, is DGGITQSPKYLFRKEGQNVTLSCEQNLNHDAMYWYRQDPGQGLRLIYYSQIVNDFQKGDIAEGYSVSREKKESFPLTVTSAQKNPTAFYLCAAGTGHLFYEQYFGPGTRLTVT.

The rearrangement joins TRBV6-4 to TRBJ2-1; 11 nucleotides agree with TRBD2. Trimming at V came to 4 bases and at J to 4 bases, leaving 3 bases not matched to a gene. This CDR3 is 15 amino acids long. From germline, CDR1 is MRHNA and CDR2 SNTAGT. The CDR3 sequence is CASSVTSGGYNEQFF. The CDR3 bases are TGTGCCAGCAGTGTTACTAGCGGGGGTTACAATGAGCAGTTCTTC.

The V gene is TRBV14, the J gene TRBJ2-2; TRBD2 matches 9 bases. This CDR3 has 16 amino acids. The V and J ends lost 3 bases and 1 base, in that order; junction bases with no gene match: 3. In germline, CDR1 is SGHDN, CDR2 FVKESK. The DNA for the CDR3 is TGTGCCAGCAGCCACTCTAGCGGGGTGAACACCGGGGAGCTGTTTTTT. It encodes CASSHSSGVNTGELFF.

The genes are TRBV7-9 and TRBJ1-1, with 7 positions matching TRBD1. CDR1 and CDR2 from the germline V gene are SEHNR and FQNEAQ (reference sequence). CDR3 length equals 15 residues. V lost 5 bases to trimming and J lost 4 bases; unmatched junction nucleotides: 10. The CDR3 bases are TGTGCCAGCAGCCTTACACAGGGGACGGGCACTGAAGCTTTCTTT. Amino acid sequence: CASSLTQGTGTEAFF.

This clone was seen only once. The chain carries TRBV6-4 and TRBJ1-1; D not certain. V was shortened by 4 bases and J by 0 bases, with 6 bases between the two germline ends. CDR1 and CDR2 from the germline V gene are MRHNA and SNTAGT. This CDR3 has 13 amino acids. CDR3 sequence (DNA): TGTGCCAGCAGTGCCGAGATGAACACTGAAGCTTTCTTT. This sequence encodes CASSAEMNTEAFF.

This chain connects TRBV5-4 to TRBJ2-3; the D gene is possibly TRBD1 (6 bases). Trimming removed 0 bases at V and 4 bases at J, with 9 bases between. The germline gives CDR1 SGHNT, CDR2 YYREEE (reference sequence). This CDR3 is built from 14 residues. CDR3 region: CASSLVAGADTQYF. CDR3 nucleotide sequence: TGTGCCAGCAGCTTGGTGGCAGGGGCAGATACGCAGTATTTT.

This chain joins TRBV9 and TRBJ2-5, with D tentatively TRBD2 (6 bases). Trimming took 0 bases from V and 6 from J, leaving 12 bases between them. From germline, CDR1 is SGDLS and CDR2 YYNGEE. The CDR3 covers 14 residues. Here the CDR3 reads CASSVEWGVKTQYF. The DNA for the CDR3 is TGTGCCAGCAGCGTAGAATGGGGGGTCAAGACCCAGTACTTC.

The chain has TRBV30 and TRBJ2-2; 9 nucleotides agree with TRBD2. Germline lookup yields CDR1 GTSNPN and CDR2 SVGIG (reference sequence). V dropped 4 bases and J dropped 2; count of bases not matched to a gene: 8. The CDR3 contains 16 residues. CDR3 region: CAWMKRGVINTGELFF. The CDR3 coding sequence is TGTGCCTGGATGAAGCGGGGGGTCATAAACACCGGGGAGCTGTTTTTT.

CDR3 bases: TGTGCCAGCAGTTACTCTCCCCTCTATGGCTACACCTTC. Translation: CASSYSPLYGYTF. This chain joins TRBV6-5 and TRBJ1-2; D not resolved. The CDR3 is 13 residues long. With 0 bases removed from V and 4 bases from J, the gap between germline ends came to 6 bases. Germline-derived CDR1 and CDR2 are MNHEY and SVGAGI.

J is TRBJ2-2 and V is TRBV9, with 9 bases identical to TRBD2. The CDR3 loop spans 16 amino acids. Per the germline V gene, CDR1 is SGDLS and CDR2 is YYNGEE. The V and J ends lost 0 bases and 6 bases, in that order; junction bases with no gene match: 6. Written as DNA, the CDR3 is TGTGCCAGCAGCGTAGGCGCGGGGGGGGCTCCCGGGGAGCTGTTTTTT. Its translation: CASSVGAGGAPGELFF.

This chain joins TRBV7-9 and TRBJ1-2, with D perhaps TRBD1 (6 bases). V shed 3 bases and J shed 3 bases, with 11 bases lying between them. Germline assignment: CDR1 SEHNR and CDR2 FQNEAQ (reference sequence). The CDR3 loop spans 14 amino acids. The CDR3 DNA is TGTGCCAGCAGCTTTGGGGGCGTCGACTATGGCTACACCTTC. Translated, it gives CASSFGGVDYGYTF.

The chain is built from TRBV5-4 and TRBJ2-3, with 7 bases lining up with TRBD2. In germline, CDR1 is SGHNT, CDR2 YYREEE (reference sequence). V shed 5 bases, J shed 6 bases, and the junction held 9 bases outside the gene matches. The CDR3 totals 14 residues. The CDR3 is CASSMGGGLDTQYF. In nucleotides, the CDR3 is TGTGCCAGCAGTATGGGGGGGGGTCTCGATACGCAGTATTTT.

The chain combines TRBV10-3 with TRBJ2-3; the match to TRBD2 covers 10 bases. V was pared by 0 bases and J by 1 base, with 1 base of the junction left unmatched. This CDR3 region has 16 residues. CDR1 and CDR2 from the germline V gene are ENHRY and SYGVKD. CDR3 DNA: TGTGCCATCAGTGAGTCCCTAGCGGGGGGCACAGATACGCAGTATTTT. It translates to CAISESLAGGTDTQYF.

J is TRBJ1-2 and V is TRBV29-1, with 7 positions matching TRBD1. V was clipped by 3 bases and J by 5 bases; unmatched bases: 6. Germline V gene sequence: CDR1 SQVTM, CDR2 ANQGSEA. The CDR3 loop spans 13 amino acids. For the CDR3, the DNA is TGCAGCGTTGATTTGGGACAGATTTATGGCTACACCTTC. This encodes CSVDLGQIYGYTF.

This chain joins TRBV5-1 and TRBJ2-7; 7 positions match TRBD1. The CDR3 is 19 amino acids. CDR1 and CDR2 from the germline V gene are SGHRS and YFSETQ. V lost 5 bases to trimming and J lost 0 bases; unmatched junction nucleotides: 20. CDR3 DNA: TGCGCCAGCAGAAGTGAGGCGACAGGGTGGTATCCCTCCTCCTACGAGCAGTACTTC. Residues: CASRSEATGWYPSSYEQYF.

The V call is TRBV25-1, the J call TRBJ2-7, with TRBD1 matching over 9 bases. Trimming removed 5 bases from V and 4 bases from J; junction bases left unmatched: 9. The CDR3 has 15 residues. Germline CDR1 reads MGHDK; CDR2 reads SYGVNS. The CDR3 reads CASSSSGTGLYEQYF. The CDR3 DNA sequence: TGTGCCAGCAGTAGTTCCGGGACAGGGCTGTACGAGCAGTACTTC.

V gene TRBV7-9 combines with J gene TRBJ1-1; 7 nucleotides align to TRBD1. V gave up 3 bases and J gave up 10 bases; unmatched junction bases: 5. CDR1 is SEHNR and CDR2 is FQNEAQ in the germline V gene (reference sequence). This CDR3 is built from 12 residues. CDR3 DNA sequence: TGTGCCAGCAGCTTTATGACAGGGCCAGCTTTCTTT. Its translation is CASSFMTGPAFF.

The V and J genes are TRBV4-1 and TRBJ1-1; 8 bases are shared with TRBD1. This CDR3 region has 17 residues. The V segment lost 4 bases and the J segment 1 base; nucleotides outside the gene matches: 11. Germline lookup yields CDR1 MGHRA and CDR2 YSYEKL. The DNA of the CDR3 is TGCGCCAGCAGCCCTAAACGCTGGACAGGGAGGAACACTGAAGCTTTCTTT. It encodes CASSPKRWTGRNTEAFF.

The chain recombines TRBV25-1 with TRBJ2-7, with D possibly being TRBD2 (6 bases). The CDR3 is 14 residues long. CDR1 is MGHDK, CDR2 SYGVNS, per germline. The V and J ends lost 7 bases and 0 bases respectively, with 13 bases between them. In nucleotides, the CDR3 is TGTGCCAGCATGGTGATCGGGAGCTCCTACGAGCAGTACTTC. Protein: CASMVIGSSYEQYF.